The 26 T cell receptor beta chains presented below share a single source sample, sequenced in a study of beta chain features in type 1 diabetes. Reverse transcribing all isolated RNA meant expressed TCRB transcripts were sequenced. Sequenced by immunoSEQ multiplex PCR; TCRdb stores in-frame clones only, minus some. The table shows about 140,000 clones, with less than 9% occurring only once. The sequenced sample was central memory CD4+ T cells from blood. These receptors originate from a woman under 40 in good health.

A few counts support this clone. The rearrangement joins TRBV18 to TRBJ2-7; weak D call: TRBD1 (6 bases). V lost 1 base to trimming and J lost 6 bases, with 19 bases between them. Germline CDR1 and CDR2: KGHSH and LQKENI. The CDR3 spans 16 residues. CDR3 in DNA: TGTGCCAGCTCACCACAAGCGATCAGGGGTCCGTCCGAGCAGTACTTC. Translation gives CASSPQAIRGPSEQYF.

This clone was counted between two and nine times. The same CDR3 also results from other DNA sequences found in this sample. This rearrangement joins TRBV18 to TRBJ2-5; the D gene is possibly TRBD1 (6 bases). This CDR3 spans 13 amino acids. Germline V CDR1 and CDR2: KGHSH, LQKENI. With 3 bases removed from V and 2 bases from J, the gap between germline ends came to 7 bases. The CDR3 protein is CASSPRGQETQYF. In DNA form, the CDR3 reads TGTGCCAGCTCACCCAGGGGACAAGAGACCCAGTACTTC.

CDR3: CASRKGLVHEQFF. Here the CDR3 DNA reads TGTGCCAGCAGAAAGGGGCTAGTCCATGAGCAGTTCTTC. This chain joins TRBV28 and TRBJ2-1, with D possibly being TRBD1 (5 bases). Trimming removed 6 bases from V and 8 bases from J, with 14 bases in between. This CDR3 has 13 residues. Germline CDR1 reads MDHEN; CDR2 reads SYDVKM.

V is TRBV7-2 and J is TRBJ2-5; 12 nucleotides match TRBD2. Germline CDR1 SGHTA, CDR2 FQGNSA. The CDR3 sequence is 16 residues long. Unmatched junction bases numbered 10, after V lost 6 bases and J lost 5 bases. The CDR3, as DNA: TGTGCCAGCAGAACTACCGGGACTAGCGGGTTGGAGACCCAGTACTTC. Its translation is CASRTTGTSGLETQYF.

This clone came up many times. The chain recombines TRBV29-1 with TRBJ1-5; tentatively, D is TRBD1 (5 bases). The V gene lost 5 bases and the J gene lost 7 bases, with 15 bases spanning the gap. CDR3 length: 13 amino acids. The germline V gene has CDR1 SQVTM and CDR2 ANQGSEA. The CDR3 sequence: CSVWGGGNQPQHF. CDR3 DNA: TGCAGCGTTTGGGGCGGAGGGAACCAGCCCCAGCATTTT.

The chain recombines TRBV9 with TRBJ2-3; the match to TRBD2 covers 8 bases. The J segment lost 4 bases and the V segment lost 4 bases, leaving 14 bases of the junction unmatched. This CDR3 has 17 residues. Germline V lookup: CDR1 SGDLS, CDR2 YYNGEE. The CDR3 reads CASSPRGAGDWADTQYF. In nucleotides, the CDR3 is TGTGCCAGCAGCCCCAGAGGAGCGGGAGATTGGGCAGATACGCAGTATTTT.

This clone was observed at least ten times. The CDR3 DNA is TGTGCCAGCAGCTTAGGCTCCAGCGGGAGGGGTGATACGCAGTATTTT. Translation: CASSLGSSGRGDTQYF. The V and J genes are TRBV11-2 and TRBJ2-3, with 10 bases aligning to TRBD2. The CDR3 extends over 16 amino acids. After removal of 1 base from V and 6 bases from J, the junction contained 7 bases not matched to a gene. In germline, CDR1 is SGHAT, CDR2 FQNNGV.

A few counts support this clone. The V gene is TRBV7-2, the J gene TRBJ1-1; no reliable D call. This CDR3 is built from 12 residues. Germline CDR1 is SGHTA and CDR2 is FQGNSA. V gave up 3 bases and J gave up 6 bases, with 8 bases separating them. The CDR3: CASSFFSSEAFF. The CDR3 nucleotides are TGTGCCAGCAGCTTTTTTTCCTCTGAAGCTTTCTTT.

This clone has just a few counts. This chain links TRBV15 with TRBJ2-5; D possibly corresponds to TRBD2 (6 bases). Trimming took off 0 bases at V and 3 bases at J, with 11 bases between the two ends. This CDR3 has 15 residues. CDR1 is LNHNV and CDR2 is YYDKDF in the germline V gene (reference sequence). The CDR3 is CATSRDGRTEETQYF. CDR3 DNA: TGTGCCACCAGCAGAGATGGGAGGACGGAAGAGACCCAGTACTTC. The whole variable domain, filled in from reference TRBV15 and TRBJ2-5, reads DAMVIQNPRYQVTQFGKPVTLSCSQTLNHNVMYWYQQKSSQAPKLLFHYYDKDFNNEADTPDNFQSRRPNTSFCFLDIRSPGLGDTAMYLCATSRDGRTEETQYFGPGTRLLVL.

This clone came up a few times. The rearrangement links TRBV7-8 to TRBJ2-7; no clear D. V dropped 5 bases and J dropped 7 bases, with 15 bases sitting between them. The CDR3 runs 13 residues. Looked up from germline, CDR1 is SGHVS and CDR2 is FQNEAQ. CDR3: CASSRGRIWEQYF. The DNA of the CDR3 is TGTGCCAGCAGCCGAGGCCGGATCTGGGAGCAGTACTTC. The full variable domain, in which reference TRBV7-8 and TRBJ2-7 provide the parts outside the CDR3, is GAGVSQSPRYKVAKRGQDVALRCDPISGHVSLFWYQQALGQGPEFLTYFQNEAQLDKSGLPSDRFFAERPEGSVSTLKIQRTQQEDSAVYLCASSRGRIWEQYFGPGTRLTVT.

This clone was recorded many times. This CDR3 is CASSPTVSGLPQYF. CDR3 bases: TGTGCCAGCTCACCAACGGTATCAGGACTACCGCAGTACTTC. The chain recombines TRBV18 with TRBJ2-5, with a tentative D call TRBD2 (6 bases). Germline V gene sequence: CDR1 KGHSH, CDR2 LQKENI. The CDR3 runs to 14 residues. Deletions cut 2 bases from V and 11 bases from J, with 18 bases between.

In this sample, this clone turned up a few times. This sequence joins TRBV4-3 and TRBJ1-5; 7 bases line up with TRBD1. Looked up from germline, CDR1 is LGHNA and CDR2 is YSLEER. V lost 0 bases and J lost 6; bases outside the gene matches: 8. CDR3 length equals 16 residues. CDR3 DNA sequence: TGCGCCAGCAGCCAAGACCTCGGGCAGGGGGGTCAGCCCCAGCATTTT. Translation: CASSQDLGQGGQPQHF.

This clone came up many times. The chain employs TRBV7-9 and TRBJ2-5, with D tentatively TRBD2 (6 bases). Trimming took 3 bases from V and 5 from J, leaving 7 bases between them. Per the germline V gene, CDR1 is SEHNR and CDR2 is FQNEAQ (reference sequence). CDR3 size: 12 residues. The CDR3 sequence is CASSFGGETQYF. In nucleotides, the CDR3 is TGTGCCAGCAGCTTTGGGGGGGAGACCCAGTACTTC.

Only a few counts were recorded for this clone. CDR3 DNA: TGTGCCAGCAGCTTACGTCGGGAAGGGGAGACCCAGTACTTC. Its translation is CASSLRREGETQYF. The genes are TRBV7-2 and TRBJ2-5, with D possibly TRBD2 on 5 matching bases. This CDR3 is 14 amino acids long. V lost 2 bases and J lost 5, with 12 bases in between. Germline V gene lookup returns CDR1 SGHTA and CDR2 FQGNSA.

This clone was detected a few times. V is TRBV7-2 and J is TRBJ2-1, with 7 nucleotides matching TRBD1. Germline values: CDR1 SGHTA, CDR2 FQGNSA. Unmatched junction bases numbered 2, after V lost 2 bases and J lost 4 bases. The CDR3 length is 14 residues. The CDR3 nucleotides read TGTGCCAGCAGCTTACTGGGACAGTACAATGAGCAGTTCTTC. The encoded protein is CASSLLGQYNEQFF.

The sample holds a few counts of this clone. The chain combines TRBV10-2 with TRBJ2-5, with TRBD2 matching over 10 bases. The length of the CDR3 is 15 residues. V was clipped by 3 bases and J by 4 bases; unmatched bases: 5. Germline CDR1 and CDR2: WSHSY and SAAADI. As DNA, the CDR3 is TGCGCCAGCAGTGACAATAGCGGGAGGACAGAGACCCAGTACTTC. Its protein product is CASSDNSGRTETQYF.

In this sample, this clone turned up a few times. This chain uses TRBV18 with TRBJ2-7; perhaps TRBD1 as D (6 bases). Germline values: CDR1 KGHSH, CDR2 LQKENI. The CDR3 totals 13 residues. V was shortened by 3 bases and J by 4 bases, with 10 bases between the two germline ends. This chain's CDR3 is CASSPTGLYEQYF. Here the CDR3 DNA reads TGTGCCAGCTCACCTACAGGGTTATACGAGCAGTACTTC. The variable domain in full, completed from reference TRBV18 and TRBJ2-7, reads NAGVMQNPRHLVRRRGQEARLRCSPMKGHSHVYWYRQLPEEGLKFMVYLQKENIIDESGMPKERFSAEFPKEGPSILRIQQVVRGDSAAYFCASSPTGLYEQYFGPGTRLTVT.

The chain links TRBV1 to TRBJ2-1; TRBD2 was called by the table and not checked on the DNA. TRBV1 corresponds to a pseudogene. CDR3 length: 16 residues. CDR3 region: CTSSEQAGFSGNEQFF. The CDR3 DNA reads as TGCACCAGCAGCGAGCAGGCGGGATTTTCGGGAAATGAGCAGTTCTTC.

This clone has more than one count but fewer than ten. V and J are TRBV15 and TRBJ2-7, with 8 bases lining up with TRBD2. The CDR3 covers 18 residues. Germline lookup yields CDR1 LNHNV and CDR2 YYDKDF (reference sequence). The V segment lost 0 bases and the J segment 0 bases; nucleotides outside the gene matches: 10. The CDR3 here is CATSRDTIKRESSYEQYF. The CDR3 coding sequence is TGTGCCACCAGCAGAGATACCATCAAGCGGGAGAGCTCCTACGAGCAGTACTTC.

CDR3 in DNA: TGTGCCTGGAGTGCCAGGATCGGCTATGGCTACACCTTC. Its protein is CAWSARIGYGYTF. The rearrangement links TRBV30 to TRBJ1-2; D unclear. The CDR3 runs 13 residues. Trimming took off 1 base at V and 4 bases at J, with 10 bases between the two ends. Germline V gene sequence: CDR1 GTSNPN, CDR2 SVGIG (reference sequence).

Regarding this clone: An end of the junction does not agree with germline; a read error may underlie this. This rearrangement joins TRBV9 to TRBJ1-2; 8 bases line up with TRBD1. Germline CDR1 reads SGDLS; CDR2 reads YYNGEE. The CDR3 is 16 residues long. CDR3 protein: CANSVGIQGAYYGYTF. The CDR3 coding sequence is TGTGCCAACAGCGTAGGCATCCAGGGGGCGTACTATGGCTACACCTTC.

This clone was detected only a few times. The rearrangement links TRBV2 to TRBJ1-4; perhaps TRBD1 as D (5 bases). CDR1 and CDR2 from the germline V gene are SNHLY and FYNNEI. V lost 4 bases and J lost 3, with 9 bases in between. The CDR3 contains 14 residues. In DNA form, the CDR3 reads TGTGCCAGCAGTGTTCAGGGTGCTAATGAAAAACTGTTTTTT. It specifies CASSVQGANEKLFF.

The V and J genes are TRBV6-6 and TRBJ2-3, with TRBD2 matching over 8 bases. Germline V gene sequence: CDR1 MNHNY, CDR2 SVGAGI (reference sequence). The CDR3 is 15 residues long. Trimming removed 5 bases from V and 6 bases from J; junction bases left unmatched: 10. This CDR3 reads CASSREGREGDTQYF. The CDR3 DNA is TGTGCCAGCAGTCGGGAGGGACGGGAGGGTGATACGCAGTATTTT.

This clone was picked up many times. The J gene is TRBJ2-7, the V gene TRBV4-3; TRBD2 agrees at 8 bases. This CDR3 comprises 15 residues. Trimming cost V 1 base and J 6 bases; bases outside gene matches: 8. From germline, CDR1 is LGHNA and CDR2 YSLEER. The CDR3 nucleotides read TGCGCCAGCAGCCAAGGTGGAGCGGGAGTTGCCGAGCAGTACTTC. Its protein is CASSQGGAGVAEQYF.

This clone was picked up a small number of times. The chain combines TRBV7-3 with TRBJ2-1, with D perhaps TRBD2 (5 bases). Trimming removed 1 base from V and 4 bases from J, with 17 bases in between. This CDR3 has 17 residues. Germline CDR1 is SGHTA and CDR2 is FQGTGA. As DNA, the CDR3 is TGTGCCAGCAGCTTAATGTTGGGAACGGAGGTTTACAATGAGCAGTTCTTC. Translating gives CASSLMLGTEVYNEQFF.

In regard to this clone: At one boundary the junction diverges from the germline segment, which might be a read error. The chain combines TRBV7-9 with TRBJ2-7, with TRBD1 matching over 9 bases. The germline gives CDR1 SEHNR, CDR2 FQNEAQ (reference sequence). The CDR3 has 16 amino acids. The CDR3 nucleotides are TGCGCCAGCAGCCAAGGATTGACAGGGGGAGCCTACGAGCAGTACTTC. Encoded protein: CASSQGLTGGAYEQYF.